The clone carrying this TCR beta chain was found a few times. The target antigen is unknown. The repertoire was sequenced with immunoSEQ multiplex PCR; TCRdb's copy has only in-frame clones and lacks some. This sample has approximately 130,000 clones; around 84% occur once, and the top ten carry less than 4%. CDR3 length: 15 residues. Between the trimmed V and J ends, which lost 8 bases and 0 bases, there was a span of 15 bases. The germline gives CDR1 SGHTA, CDR2 FQGNSA. The entry originates in a study of cytotoxic CD8 clonotypes in ibrutinib-treated CLL. Study background: Of a cohort that held some eleven relapsed/refractory and some 16 treatment-naive patients, 17 to 18 were IGHV unmutated. Study observations and caveats: Public clonotypes occurred uncommonly; on treatment, they contracted or remained stable. Clonality went up at ibrutinib response and then declined back toward baseline at progression.

This specimen consisted of PBMCs, obtained after 24 months of ibrutinib treatment. The sequence derives from a human donor with chronic lymphocytic leukemia. The V call is TRBV7-2, the J call TRBJ2-3; no firm D call. The CDR3: CASARDPRSTDTQYF. CDR3 DNA: TGTGCCAGCGCCCGAGACCCCCGTAGCACAGATACGCAGTATTTT.